Listed below are T cell receptor beta chains from one sample, sequenced in a study of STAT5B mutations in CD4+ large granular lymphocyte leukemia. The table came from immunoSEQ multiplex PCR; TCRdb's copy has only in-frame clones and leaves some out. The sample shows roughly 40,000 clones, roughly 80% of them seen only once. The sequenced sample was CD4+ T cells from blood buffy coats. Every receptor here comes from a human donor in good health. Both conserved end residues are part of each CDR3. D genes are given only for firm matches. The listing skips clone size in some rows; elsewhere it reads once, few, many or a size class.

NA	TRBV21-1	TRBJ1-5	NA	CASSQMSGTGFNQPQHF	TGTGCCAGCAGCCAGATGTCCGGGACAGGGTTTAATCAGCCCCAGCATTTT
NA	TRBV2	TRBJ1-2	NA	CASSELNYGYTF	TGTGCCAGCAGTGAATTAAACTATGGCTACACCTTC
TRBD1	TRBV6-1	TRBJ2-1	NA	CASSPGQGMPNEQFF	TGTGCCAGCAGTCCGGGACAGGGAATGCCCAATGAGCAGTTCTTC
NA	TRBV18	TRBJ1-2	few	CASSPEPPGIYGYTF	TGTGCCAGCTCACCGGAGCCCCCAGGAATCTATGGCTACACCTTC
NA	TRBV7-9	TRBJ2-7	NA	CATTTGTFTYEQYF	TGTGCCACCACTACCGGGACATTCACCTACGAGCAGTACTTC
NA	TRBV6-1	TRBJ1-5	NA	CASSEILRIQPQHF	TGTGCCAGCAGTGAAATTTTAAGGATCCAGCCCCAGCATTTT
TRBD2	TRBV5-4	TRBJ2-5	NA	CASSESGLAETQYF	TGTGCCAGCAGCGAATCGGGACTAGCGGAGACCCAGTACTTC
NA	TRBV4-2	TRBJ2-3	NA	CASRNRDGDTQYF	TGTGCCAGCAGGAATCGGGACGGAGATACGCAGTATTTT
TRBD2	TRBV6-6	TRBJ2-3	NA	CASSRGGDTQYF	TGTGCCAGCAGCCGCGGGGGAGATACGCAGTATTTT
TRBD1	TRBV10-3	TRBJ2-7	NA	CAISSLGQGPYEQYF	TGTGCCATCAGTTCCCTCGGACAGGGTCCTTACGAGCAGTACTTC
NA	TRBV11-2	TRBJ2-2	NA	CASSLGRLASTGELFF	TGTGCCAGCAGCTTAGGGCGATTGGCGAGCACCGGGGAGCTGTTTTTT
NA	TRBV14	TRBJ2-2	NA	CASRTSRNTGELFF	TGTGCCAGCAGAACTTCCCGGAACACCGGGGAGCTGTTTTTT
NA	TRBV21-1	TRBJ2-1	NA	CASSKAGQGAHPGLF	TGTGCCAGCAGCAAGGCCGGCCAGGGGGCGCATCCAGGGCTCTTC
NA	TRBV6-4	TRBJ1-6	NA	CASSVDYNSPLHF	TGTGCCAGCAGTGTTGACTATAATTCACCCCTCCACTTT
NA	TRBV19	TRBJ2-5	NA	CASSSREAQYF	TGTGCCAGTAGCTCGAGGGAGGCCCAGTACTTC
NA	TRBV5-6	TRBJ2-6	NA	CASSRTGSGANVLTF	TGTGCCAGCAGCCGAACAGGGTCTGGGGCCAACGTCCTGACTTTC
NA	TRBV15	TRBJ1-4	NA	CATSTGTASGKLFF	TGTGCCACCAGCACGGGAACAGCGTCTGGAAAACTGTTTTTT
NA	TRBV11-2	TRBJ1-1	NA	CASSLGGNTEAFF	TGTGCCAGCAGCTTAGGGGGGAACACTGAAGCTTTCTTT
NA	TRBV9	TRBJ2-2	NA	CASSARRTTETGELFF	TGTGCCAGCAGCGCCCGCCGGACTACCGAAACCGGGGAGCTGTTTTTT
NA	TRBV10-3	TRBJ1-1	NA	CAISERQMNTEAFF	TGTGCCATCAGTGAAAGACAGATGAACACTGAAGCTTTCTTT
NA	TRBV7-2	TRBJ1-5	once	CASSLVGGQPQHF	TGTGCCAGCAGCTTAGTGGGGGGCCAGCCCCAGCATTTT
NA	TRBV2	TRBJ1-2	NA	CASSEGTAGVLSYGYTF	TGTGCCAGCAGTGAGGGAACTGCAGGGGTATTGAGCTATGGCTACACCTTC
TRBD2	TRBV9	TRBJ2-1	NA	CASSFGTSGNEQFF	TGTGCCAGCAGCTTTGGGACTAGCGGCAATGAGCAGTTCTTC
NA	TRBV7-9	TRBJ2-5	NA	CASSPRGGAKETQYF	TGTGCCAGCAGCCCCCGAGGGGGGGCAAAGGAGACCCAGTACTTC
NA	TRBV6-1	TRBJ1-4	NA	CASSESGALEKLFF	TGTGCCAGCAGTGAATCGGGGGCTCTGGAAAAACTGTTTTTT
TRBD1	TRBV19	TRBJ2-2	NA	CASSVDRGTGELFF	TGTGCCAGTAGTGTGGACAGGGGGACCGGGGAGCTGTTTTTT
NA	TRBV7-2	TRBJ2-3	NA	CASSLRDTQYF	TGTGCCAGCAGCTTAAGAGATACGCAGTATTTT
NA	TRBV30	TRBJ1-5	NA	CAWSVWMSNQPQHF	TGTGCCTGGAGTGTTTGGATGAGCAATCAGCCCCAGCATTTT
NA	TRBV11-2	TRBJ2-7	NA	CASSPPGARTYEQYF	TGTGCCAGCAGCCCCCCGGGGGCGCGGACCTACGAGCAGTACTTC
TRBD2	TRBV28	TRBJ2-7	once	CASSFSSGASYEQYF	TGTGCCAGCAGTTTCTCTAGCGGGGCCTCCTACGAGCAGTACTTC
NA	TRBV29-1	TRBJ1-2	NA	CSVAGSNYGYTF	TGCAGCGTTGCAGGGTCCAACTATGGCTACACCTTC
NA	TRBV27	TRBJ2-7	NA	CASTPSNPPYEQYF	TGTGCCAGCACCCCCTCCAATCCCCCTTACGAGCAGTACTTC
NA	TRBV27	TRBJ1-2	few	CASSLHGASGYTF	TGTGCCAGCAGTTTACACGGAGCGTCGGGCTACACCTTC
NA	TRBV29-1	TRBJ2-1	NA	CSVEDIHYEQFF	TGCAGCGTTGAAGACATTCACTATGAGCAGTTCTTC
TRBD1	TRBV10-3	TRBJ1-1	NA	CAIRRTGLNTEAFF	TGTGCCATCAGGAGGACAGGATTGAACACTGAAGCTTTCTTT
TRBD1	TRBV6-1	TRBJ1-2	once	CASSAGGTNYGYTF	TGTGCCAGCAGCGCAGGGGGTACTAACTATGGCTACACCTTC
NA	TRBV18	TRBJ1-2	NA	CASSPQGRNYGYTF	TGTGCCAGCTCACCGCAGGGCCGCAACTATGGCTACACCTTC
NA	TRBV29-1	TRBJ2-1	NA	CSVGGSYNEQFF	TGCAGCGTTGGGGGCTCCTACAATGAGCAGTTCTTC
NA	TRBV21-1	TRBJ2-7	NA	CASSKVTSGRVVYEQYF	TGTGCCAGCAGCAAAGTGACTAGCGGGAGGGTTGTCTACGAGCAGTACTTC
TRBD1	TRBV2	TRBJ2-4	NA	CASSLTGWENIQYF	TGTGCCAGCAGCCTGACAGGGTGGGAAAACATTCAGTACTTC
TRBD2	TRBV19	TRBJ2-1	NA	CASSFRLANEQFF	TGTGCCAGTAGTTTCAGACTAGCGAATGAGCAGTTCTTC
TRBD1	TRBV7-2	TRBJ2-7	NA	CASSLGPGGYYEQYF	TGTGCCAGCAGCTTAGGGCCAGGGGGTTACTACGAGCAGTACTTC
TRBD1	TRBV19	TRBJ1-2	few	CASSGQGSGYTF	TGTGCCAGTAGCGGACAGGGCAGTGGCTACACCTTC
NA	TRBV6-6	TRBJ1-2	NA	CASTPQRVGYTF	TGTGCCAGCACCCCTCAGAGAGTAGGCTACACCTTC
NA	TRBV7-8	TRBJ1-1	few	CASSSDGTANTEAFF	TGTGCCAGCAGCTCAGACGGGACGGCCAACACTGAAGCTTTCTTT
TRBD1	TRBV30	TRBJ1-2	NA	CAWTTGGYGYTF	TGTGCCTGGACCACAGGGGGCTATGGCTACACCTTC
NA	TRBV14	TRBJ2-7	NA	CASSQPGRSSYEQYF	TGTGCCAGCAGCCAACCAGGACGGAGCTCCTACGAGCAGTACTTC
TRBD1	TRBV7-9	TRBJ1-2	NA	CASSPGQGADYGYTF	TGTGCCAGCAGCCCTGGACAGGGGGCAGACTATGGCTACACCTTC
NA	TRBV7-2	TRBJ1-1	NA	CASSSGLVGLSTEAFF	TGTGCCAGCAGCTCAGGGTTGGTGGGACTATCCACTGAAGCTTTCTTT
TRBD2	TRBV6-6	TRBJ2-1	NA	CASSSSGSSYNEQFF	TGTGCCAGCAGTTCGAGCGGGAGCTCCTACAATGAGCAGTTCTTC
NA	TRBV7-9	TRBJ2-1	NA	CASSLEGGTGYNEQFF	TGTGCCAGCAGCTTAGAAGGGGGAACAGGCTACAATGAGCAGTTCTTC
NA	TRBV18	TRBJ2-3	once	CASSPRGVGADTQYF	TGTGCCAGCTCACCACGCGGTGTGGGCGCGGATACGCAGTATTTT
TRBD1	TRBV28	TRBJ1-5	NA	CASKGTDYSNQPQHF	TGTGCCAGTAAGGGGACAGACTATAGCAATCAGCCCCAGCATTTT
NA	TRBV7-9	TRBJ1-1	once	CASSFKGGGAEAFF	TGTGCCAGCAGCTTCAAGGGGGGGGGCGCGGAAGCTTTCTTT
NA	TRBV27	TRBJ2-2	few	CASTPGHLTGELFF	TGTGCCAGCACCCCGGGACACCTAACCGGGGAGCTGTTTTTT